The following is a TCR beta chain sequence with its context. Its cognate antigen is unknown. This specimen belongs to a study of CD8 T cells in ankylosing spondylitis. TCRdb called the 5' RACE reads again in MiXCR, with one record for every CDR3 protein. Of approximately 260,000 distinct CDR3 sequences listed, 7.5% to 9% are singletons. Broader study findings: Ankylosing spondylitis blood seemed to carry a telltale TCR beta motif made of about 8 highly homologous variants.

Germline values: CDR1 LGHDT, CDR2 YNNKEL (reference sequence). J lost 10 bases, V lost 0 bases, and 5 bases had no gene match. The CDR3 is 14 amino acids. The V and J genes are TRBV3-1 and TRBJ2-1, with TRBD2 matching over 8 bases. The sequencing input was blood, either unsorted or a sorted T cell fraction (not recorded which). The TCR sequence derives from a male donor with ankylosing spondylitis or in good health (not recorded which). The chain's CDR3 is CASSQDGRGGEQFF. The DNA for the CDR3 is TGTGCCAGCAGCCAAGACGGGAGGGGGGGAGAGCAGTTCTTC.